The entry below gives a single T cell receptor beta chain sequence along with its context. Its specificity is unknown. Produced via immunoSEQ multiplex PCR; TCRdb's table is partial and in-frame only. The sample carries about 33,000 clones, 90% recorded once. This CDR3 comprises 11 residues. CDR1 and CDR2 from the germline V gene are SEHNR and FQNEAQ (reference sequence). The V and J ends lost 3 bases and 7 bases respectively, with 1 base between them. This record belongs to a study of T cells in localized non-small cell lung cancer. Study-level results: Across samples, adjacent lung featured a median roughly 50 of the top 100 tumor clones. Uninvolved adjacent lung had higher T cell clonality than tumor and all other tissues.

J is TRBJ1-6 and V is TRBV7-9; no reliable D call. The origin of this receptor is a man between 40 and 70 years old with stage I lung adenocarcinoma. The sequences come from peripheral blood, collected before any cancer treatment. This CDR3 is CASSFNSPLHF. CDR3 in DNA: TGTGCCAGCAGCTTCAATTCACCCCTCCACTTT.